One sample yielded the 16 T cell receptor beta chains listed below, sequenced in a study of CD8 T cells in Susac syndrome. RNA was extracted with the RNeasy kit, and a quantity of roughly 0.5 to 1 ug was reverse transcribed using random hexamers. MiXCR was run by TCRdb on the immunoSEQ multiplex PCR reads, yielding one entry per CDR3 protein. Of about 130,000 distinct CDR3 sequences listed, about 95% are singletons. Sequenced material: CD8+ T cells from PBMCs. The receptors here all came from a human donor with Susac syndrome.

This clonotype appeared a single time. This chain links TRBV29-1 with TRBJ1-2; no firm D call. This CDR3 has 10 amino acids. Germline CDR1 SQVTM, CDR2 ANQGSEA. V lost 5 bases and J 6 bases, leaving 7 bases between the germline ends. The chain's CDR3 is CSVLGDGYTF. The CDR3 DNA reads TGCAGCGTTCTCGGGGATGGCTACACCTTC.

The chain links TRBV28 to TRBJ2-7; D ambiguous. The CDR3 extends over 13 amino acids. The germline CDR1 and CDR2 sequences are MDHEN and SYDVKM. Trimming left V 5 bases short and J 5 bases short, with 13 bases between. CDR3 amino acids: CASSPFMADEQYF. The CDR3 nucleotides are TGTGCCAGCAGTCCTTTTATGGCGGACGAGCAGTACTTC.

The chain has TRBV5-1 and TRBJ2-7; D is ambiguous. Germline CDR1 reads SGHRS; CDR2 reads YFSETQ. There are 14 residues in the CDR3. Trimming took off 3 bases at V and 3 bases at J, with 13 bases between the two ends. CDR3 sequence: CASSYSLQDYEQYF. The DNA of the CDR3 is TGCGCCAGCAGCTATTCCCTGCAAGACTACGAGCAGTACTTC. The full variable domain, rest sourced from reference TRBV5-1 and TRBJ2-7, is KAGVTQTPRYLIKTRGQQVTLSCSPISGHRSVSWYQQTPGQGLQFLFEYFSETQRNKGNFPGRFSGRQFSNSRSEMNVSTLELGDSALYLCASSYSLQDYEQYFGPGTRLTVT.

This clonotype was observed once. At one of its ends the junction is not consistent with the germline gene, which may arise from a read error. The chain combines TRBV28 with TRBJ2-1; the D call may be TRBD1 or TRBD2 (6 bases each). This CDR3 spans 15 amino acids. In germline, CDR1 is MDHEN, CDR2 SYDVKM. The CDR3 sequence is CASTPPGGRNNDQFF. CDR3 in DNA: TGTGCCAGTACTCCGCCCGGGGGCCGTAATAATGATCAGTTCTTC.

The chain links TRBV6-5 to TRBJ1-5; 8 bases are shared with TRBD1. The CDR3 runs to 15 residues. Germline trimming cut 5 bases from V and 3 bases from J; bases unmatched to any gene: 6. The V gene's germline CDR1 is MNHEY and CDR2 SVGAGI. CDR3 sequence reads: CASSPGQGNNQPQHF. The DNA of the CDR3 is TGTGCCAGCAGTCCCGGACAGGGCAACAATCAGCCCCAGCATTTT.

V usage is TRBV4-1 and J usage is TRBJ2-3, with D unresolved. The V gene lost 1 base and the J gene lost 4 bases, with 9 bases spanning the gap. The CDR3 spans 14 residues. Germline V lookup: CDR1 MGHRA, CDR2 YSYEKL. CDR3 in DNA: TGCGCCAGCAGCCAAGTCCACGGCCCAGATACGCAGTATTTT. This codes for CASSQVHGPDTQYF.

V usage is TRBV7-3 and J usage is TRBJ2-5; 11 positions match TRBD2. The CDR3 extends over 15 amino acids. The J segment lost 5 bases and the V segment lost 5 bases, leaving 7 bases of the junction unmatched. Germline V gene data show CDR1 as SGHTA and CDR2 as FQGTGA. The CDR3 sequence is CASSPALAGVETQYF. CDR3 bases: TGTGCCAGCAGCCCAGCACTAGCGGGAGTTGAGACCCAGTACTTC. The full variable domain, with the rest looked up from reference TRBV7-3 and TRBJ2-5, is GAGVSQTPSNKVTEKGKYVELRCDPISGHTALYWYRQSLGQGPEFLIYFQGTGAADDSGLPNDRFFAVRPEGSVSTLKIQRTERGDSAVYLCASSPALAGVETQYFGPGTRLLVL.

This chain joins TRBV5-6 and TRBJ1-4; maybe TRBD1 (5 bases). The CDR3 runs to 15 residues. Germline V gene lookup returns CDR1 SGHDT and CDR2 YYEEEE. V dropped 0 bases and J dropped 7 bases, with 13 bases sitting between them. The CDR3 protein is CASSLETEMGEKLFF. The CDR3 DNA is TGTGCCAGCAGCTTGGAGACAGAGATGGGTGAAAAACTGTTTTTT.

In DNA form, the CDR3 reads TGTGCCAGCAGCGTAACAGGGCTTAAGGAAAAACTGTTTTTT. Protein sequence: CASSVTGLKEKLFF. This rearrangement joins TRBV9 to TRBJ1-4; weak D call: TRBD1 (6 bases). Germline CDR1 reads SGDLS; CDR2 reads YYNGEE. The CDR3 is made up of 14 amino acids. Trimming left V 1 base short and J 8 bases short, with 12 bases between. The full variable domain, completed using reference TRBV9 and TRBJ1-4, is DSGVTQTPKHLITATGQRVTLRCSPRSGDLSVYWYQQSLDQGLQFLIQYYNGEERAKGNILERFSAQQFPDLHSELNLSSLELGDSALYFCASSVTGLKEKLFFGSGTQLSVL.

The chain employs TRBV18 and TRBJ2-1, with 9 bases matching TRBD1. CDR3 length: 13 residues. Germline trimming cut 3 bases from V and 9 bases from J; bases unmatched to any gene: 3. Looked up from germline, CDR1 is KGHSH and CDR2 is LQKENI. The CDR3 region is CASSPLGQGEQFF. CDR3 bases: TGTGCCAGCTCACCGTTGGGACAGGGTGAGCAGTTCTTC.

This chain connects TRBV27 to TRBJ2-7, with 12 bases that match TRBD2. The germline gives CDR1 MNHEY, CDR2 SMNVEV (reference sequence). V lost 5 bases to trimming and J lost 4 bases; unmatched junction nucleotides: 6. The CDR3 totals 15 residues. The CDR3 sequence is CASSPRLAGVYEQYF. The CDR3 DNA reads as TGTGCCAGCAGTCCCCGACTAGCGGGAGTATACGAGCAGTACTTC.

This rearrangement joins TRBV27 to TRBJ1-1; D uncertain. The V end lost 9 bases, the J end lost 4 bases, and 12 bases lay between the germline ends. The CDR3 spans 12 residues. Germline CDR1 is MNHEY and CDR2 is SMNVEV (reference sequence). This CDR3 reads CASRTAATEAFF. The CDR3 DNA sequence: TGTGCCAGTCGGACCGCCGCCACTGAAGCTTTCTTT.

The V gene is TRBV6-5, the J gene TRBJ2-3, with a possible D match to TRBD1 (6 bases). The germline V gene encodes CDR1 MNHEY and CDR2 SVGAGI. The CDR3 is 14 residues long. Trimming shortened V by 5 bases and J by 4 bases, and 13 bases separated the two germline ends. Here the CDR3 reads CASSPGVESDTQYF. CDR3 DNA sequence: TGTGCCAGCAGTCCAGGGGTTGAATCAGATACGCAGTATTTT.

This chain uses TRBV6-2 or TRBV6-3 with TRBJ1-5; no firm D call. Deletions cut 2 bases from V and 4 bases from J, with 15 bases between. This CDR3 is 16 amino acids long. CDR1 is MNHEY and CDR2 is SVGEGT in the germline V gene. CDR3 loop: CASSYIGGEANQPQHF. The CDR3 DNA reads TGTGCCAGCAGTTACATAGGCGGGGAGGCTAATCAGCCCCAGCATTTT.

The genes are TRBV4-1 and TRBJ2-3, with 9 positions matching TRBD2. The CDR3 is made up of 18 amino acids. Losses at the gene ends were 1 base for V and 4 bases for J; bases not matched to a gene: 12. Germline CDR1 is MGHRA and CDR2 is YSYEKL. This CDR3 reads CASSQVLAGPPGADTQYF. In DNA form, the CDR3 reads TGCGCCAGCAGCCAAGTACTAGCGGGCCCTCCTGGGGCAGATACGCAGTATTTT.

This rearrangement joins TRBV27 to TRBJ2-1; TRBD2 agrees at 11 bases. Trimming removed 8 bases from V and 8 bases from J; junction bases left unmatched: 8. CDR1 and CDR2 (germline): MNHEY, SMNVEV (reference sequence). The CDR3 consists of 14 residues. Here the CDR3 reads CASAPGLAADEQFF. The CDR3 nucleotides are TGTGCCAGCGCCCCGGGACTAGCGGCCGATGAGCAGTTCTTC.